The clone carrying this T cell receptor (beta chain) has only a few counts. What it recognizes is unknown. This CDR3 is 14 amino acids long. V was clipped by 4 bases and J by 4 bases, with 13 bases between them. Germline V gives CDR1 MNHEY, CDR2 SVGAGI. This sample is part of a study of T-cell memory formation after mild COVID-19. Broader study findings: Contracting CD4+ clones were located mainly in CM and EM, and CD8+ clones in EMRA. Among clones peaking at day 37 in the second wave, SARS-CoV-2 specificity remained unconfirmed. The appearance of some responding clones in pre-infection memory suggested that cross-reactive memory joined.

5'RACE primed at constant segments yielded TCR alpha and TCR beta cDNA libraries bearing sample barcodes and UMIs. TCRdb independently ran MiXCR on the 5' RACE reads; one entry per CDR3 protein. The sample comprises around 300,000 distinct CDR3 sequences, approximately 19% of which are singletons, and more than 20% rests with the top ten. The gene calls are TRBV6-5 and TRBJ1-1; perhaps TRBD1 as D (6 bases). The sample comprised PBMCs or a T cell subset sorted from them (not recorded which). The sequence came from a man younger than 30 who had mild COVID-19 (a few samples of this study predate the infection). Cell type and time point are not known. CDR3 in DNA: TGTGCCAGCAGTTGGGACACCGCGGGCACTGAAGCTTTCTTT. Protein product: CASSWDTAGTEAFF.